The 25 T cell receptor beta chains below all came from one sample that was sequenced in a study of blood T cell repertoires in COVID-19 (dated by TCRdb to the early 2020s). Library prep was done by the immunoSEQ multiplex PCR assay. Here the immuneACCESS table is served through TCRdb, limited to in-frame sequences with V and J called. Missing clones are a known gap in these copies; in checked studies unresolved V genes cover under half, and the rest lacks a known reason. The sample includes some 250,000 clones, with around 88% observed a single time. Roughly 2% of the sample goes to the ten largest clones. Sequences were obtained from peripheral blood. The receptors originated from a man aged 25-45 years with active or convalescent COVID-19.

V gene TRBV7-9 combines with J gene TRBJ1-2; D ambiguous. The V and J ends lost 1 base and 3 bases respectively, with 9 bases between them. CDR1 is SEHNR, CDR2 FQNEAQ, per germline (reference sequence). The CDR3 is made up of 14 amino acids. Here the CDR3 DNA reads TGTGCCAGCAGCTTAGAATCGGGGTACTATGGCTACACCTTC. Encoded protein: CASSLESGYYGYTF.

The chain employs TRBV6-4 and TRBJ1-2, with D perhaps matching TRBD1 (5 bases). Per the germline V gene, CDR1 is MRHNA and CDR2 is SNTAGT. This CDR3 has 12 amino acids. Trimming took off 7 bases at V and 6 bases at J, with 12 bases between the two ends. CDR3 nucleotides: TGTGCCAGCAAAGGGGCCAGGGATGGCTACACCTTC. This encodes CASKGARDGYTF.

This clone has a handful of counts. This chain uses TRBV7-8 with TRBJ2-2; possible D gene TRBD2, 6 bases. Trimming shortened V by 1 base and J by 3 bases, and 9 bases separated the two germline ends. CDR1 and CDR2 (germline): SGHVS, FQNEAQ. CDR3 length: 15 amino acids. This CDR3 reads CASSLGGADTGELFF. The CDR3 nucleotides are TGTGCCAGCAGCTTAGGCGGGGCCGACACCGGGGAGCTGTTTTTT.

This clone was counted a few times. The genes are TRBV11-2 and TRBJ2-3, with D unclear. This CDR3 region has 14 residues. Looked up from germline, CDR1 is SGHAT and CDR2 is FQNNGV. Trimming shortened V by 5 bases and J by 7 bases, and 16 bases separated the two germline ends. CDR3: CASSRAYVFNTQYF. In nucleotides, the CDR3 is TGTGCCAGCAGCCGAGCTTACGTGTTCAATACGCAGTATTTT.

Here the CDR3 DNA reads TGTGCCAGCAGCCAAGGGCCCGAGGGAACGGGAAACACCATATATTTT. Its protein product is CASSQGPEGTGNTIYF. The V and J genes are TRBV4-2 and TRBJ1-3; no clear D gene. The ends were cut back, 1 base at V and 4 bases at J, with 14 bases in the middle. Germline CDR1 is LGHNA and CDR2 is YNFKEQ. The CDR3 is made up of 16 amino acids.

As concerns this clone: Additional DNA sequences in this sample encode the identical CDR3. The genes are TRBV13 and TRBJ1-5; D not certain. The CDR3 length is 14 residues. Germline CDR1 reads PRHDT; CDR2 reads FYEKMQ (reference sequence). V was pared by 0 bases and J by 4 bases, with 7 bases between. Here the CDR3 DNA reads TGTGCCAGCAGCTTAGGCCTCGGGAATCAGCCCCAGCATTTT. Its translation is CASSLGLGNQPQHF.

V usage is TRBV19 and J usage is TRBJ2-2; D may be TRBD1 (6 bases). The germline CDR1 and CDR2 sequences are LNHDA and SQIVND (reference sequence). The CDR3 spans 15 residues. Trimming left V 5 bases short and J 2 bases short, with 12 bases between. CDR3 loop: CASSQGQRNTGELFF. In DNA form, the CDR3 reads TGTGCCAGTAGTCAAGGACAGCGAAACACCGGGGAGCTGTTTTTT. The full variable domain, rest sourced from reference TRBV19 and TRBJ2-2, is DGGITQSPKYLFRKEGQNVTLSCEQNLNHDAMYWYRQDPGQGLRLIYYSQIVNDFQKGDIAEGYSVSREKKESFPLTVTSAQKNPTAFYLCASSQGQRNTGELFFGEGSRLTVL.

CDR3 DNA sequence: TGTGCCAGCAGCCTCACAGAGCTGAACACTGAAGCTTTCTTT. Its translation: CASSLTELNTEAFF. The chain has TRBV27 and TRBJ1-1; D is ambiguous. This CDR3 contains 14 residues. Germline-derived CDR1 and CDR2 are MNHEY and SMNVEV (reference sequence). V was cut by 6 bases and J by 0 bases, with 11 bases left in between.

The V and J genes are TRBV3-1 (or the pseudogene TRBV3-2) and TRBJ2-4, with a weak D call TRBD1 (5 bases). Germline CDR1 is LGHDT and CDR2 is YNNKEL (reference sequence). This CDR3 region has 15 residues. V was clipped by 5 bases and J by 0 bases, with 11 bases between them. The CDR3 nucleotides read TGTGCCAGCAGCGCCCCCCAGGGAGCCAAAAACATTCAGTACTTC. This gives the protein CASSAPQGAKNIQYF.

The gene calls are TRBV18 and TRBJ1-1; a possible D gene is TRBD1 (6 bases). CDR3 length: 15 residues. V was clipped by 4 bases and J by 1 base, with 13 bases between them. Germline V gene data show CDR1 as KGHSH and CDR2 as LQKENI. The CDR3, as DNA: TGTGCCAGCTCACGGACAGTGCCGGGGAACACTGAAGCTTTCTTT. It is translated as CASSRTVPGNTEAFF.

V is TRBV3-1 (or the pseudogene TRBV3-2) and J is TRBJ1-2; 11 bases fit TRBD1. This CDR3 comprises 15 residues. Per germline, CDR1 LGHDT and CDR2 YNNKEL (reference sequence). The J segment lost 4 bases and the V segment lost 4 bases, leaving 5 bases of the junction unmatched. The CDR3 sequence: CASSPGQGAVYGYTF. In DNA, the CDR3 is TGTGCCAGCAGCCCCGGACAGGGGGCGGTCTATGGCTACACCTTC.

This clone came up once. The CDR3 nucleotides are TGTGCCATCAGTGAGAGCAGGGGCGCGGATGGCTACACCTTC. Residues: CAISESRGADGYTF. The J gene is TRBJ1-2, the V gene TRBV10-3, with a tentative D call TRBD1 (6 bases). The germline gives CDR1 ENHRY, CDR2 SYGVKD. V lost 2 bases to trimming and J lost 6 bases, with 13 bases between them. The CDR3 is 14 residues long.

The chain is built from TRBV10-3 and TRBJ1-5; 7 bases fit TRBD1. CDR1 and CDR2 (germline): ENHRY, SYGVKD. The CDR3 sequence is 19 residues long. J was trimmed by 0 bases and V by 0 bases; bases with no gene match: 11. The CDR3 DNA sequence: TGTGCCATCAGTGAGTCGGGGGGACAGTACCCTTATAGCAATCAGCCCCAGCATTTT. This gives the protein CAISESGGQYPYSNQPQHF.

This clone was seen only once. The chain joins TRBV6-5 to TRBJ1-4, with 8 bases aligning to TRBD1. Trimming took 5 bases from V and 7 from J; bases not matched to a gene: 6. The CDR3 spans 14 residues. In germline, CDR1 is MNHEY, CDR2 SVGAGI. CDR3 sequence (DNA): TGTGCCAGCAGTACGGACAGGGCGCGTGAAAAACTGTTTTTT. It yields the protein CASSTDRAREKLFF.

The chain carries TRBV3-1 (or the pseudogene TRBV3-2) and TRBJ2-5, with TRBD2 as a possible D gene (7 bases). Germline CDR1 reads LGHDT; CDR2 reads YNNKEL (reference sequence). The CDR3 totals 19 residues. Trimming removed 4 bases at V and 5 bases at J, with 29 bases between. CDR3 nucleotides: TGTGCCAGCAGCCCCGAGAGGGGGGGCCGATCGAGTCGCGGGGAGACCCAGTACTTC. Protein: CASSPERGGRSSRGETQYF.

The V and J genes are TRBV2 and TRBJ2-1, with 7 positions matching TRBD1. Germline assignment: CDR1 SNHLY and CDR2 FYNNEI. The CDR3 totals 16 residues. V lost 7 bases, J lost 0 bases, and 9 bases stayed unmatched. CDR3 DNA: TGTGCCAGCAAGGGACAGCCGATAGACTCCTACAATGAGCAGTTCTTC. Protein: CASKGQPIDSYNEQFF.

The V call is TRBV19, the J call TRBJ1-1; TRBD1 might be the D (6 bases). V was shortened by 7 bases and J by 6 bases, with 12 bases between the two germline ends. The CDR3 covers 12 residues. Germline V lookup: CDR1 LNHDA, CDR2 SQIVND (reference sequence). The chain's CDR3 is CASKSAGAEAFF. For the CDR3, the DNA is TGTGCCAGTAAGTCGGCAGGGGCTGAAGCTTTCTTT. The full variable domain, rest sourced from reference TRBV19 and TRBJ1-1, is DGGITQSPKYLFRKEGQNVTLSCEQNLNHDAMYWYRQDPGQGLRLIYYSQIVNDFQKGDIAEGYSVSREKKESFPLTVTSAQKNPTAFYLCASKSAGAEAFFGQGTRLTVV.

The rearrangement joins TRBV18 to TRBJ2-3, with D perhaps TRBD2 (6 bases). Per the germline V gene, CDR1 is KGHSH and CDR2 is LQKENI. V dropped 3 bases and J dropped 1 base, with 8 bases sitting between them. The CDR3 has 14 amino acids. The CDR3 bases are TGTGCCAGCTCACCTCCGGGGGGCACAGATACGCAGTATTTT. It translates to CASSPPGGTDTQYF.

The CDR3 coding sequence is TGTGCCAGCAGCTTAGGGGGCCAAACCGGGGAGCTGTTTTTT. It is translated as CASSLGGQTGELFF. The J gene is TRBJ2-2, the V gene TRBV7-9, with a possible D match to TRBD1 (5 bases). The germline V and J ends were trimmed by 1 base and 5 bases, with 8 bases remaining between them. In germline, CDR1 is SEHNR, CDR2 FQNEAQ (reference sequence). The CDR3 length is 14 residues.

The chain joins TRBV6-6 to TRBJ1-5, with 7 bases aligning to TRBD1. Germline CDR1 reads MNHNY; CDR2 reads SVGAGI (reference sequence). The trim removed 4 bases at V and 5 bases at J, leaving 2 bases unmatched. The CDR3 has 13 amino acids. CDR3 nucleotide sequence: TGTGCCAGCAGTTCAGGGGGTTATCAGCCCCAGCATTTT. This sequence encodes CASSSGGYQPQHF.

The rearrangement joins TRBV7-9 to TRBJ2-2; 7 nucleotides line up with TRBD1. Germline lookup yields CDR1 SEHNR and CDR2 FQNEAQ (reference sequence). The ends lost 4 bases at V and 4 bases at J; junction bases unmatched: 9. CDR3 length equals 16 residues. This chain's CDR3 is CASSSETGFVTGELFF. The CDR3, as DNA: TGTGCCAGCAGCTCGGAGACAGGGTTCGTCACCGGGGAGCTGTTTTTT. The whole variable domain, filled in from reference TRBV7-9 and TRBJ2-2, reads DTGVSQNPRHKITKRGQNVTFRCDPISEHNRLYWYRQTLGQGPEFLTYFQNEAQLEKSRLLSDRFSAERPKGSFSTLEIQRTEQGDSAMYLCASSSETGFVTGELFFGEGSRLTVL.

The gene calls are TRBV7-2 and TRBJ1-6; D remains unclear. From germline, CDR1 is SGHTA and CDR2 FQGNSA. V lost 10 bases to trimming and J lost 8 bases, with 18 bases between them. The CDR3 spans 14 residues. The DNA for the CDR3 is TGTGCCACCAAACTTGGAGGTGGAGATTCACCCCTCCACTTT. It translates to CATKLGGGDSPLHF.

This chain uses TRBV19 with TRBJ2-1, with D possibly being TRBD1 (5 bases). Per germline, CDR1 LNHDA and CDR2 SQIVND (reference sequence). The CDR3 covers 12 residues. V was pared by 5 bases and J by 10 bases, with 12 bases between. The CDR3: CASSQRGDEQFF. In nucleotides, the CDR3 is TGTGCCAGTAGTCAAAGGGGTGACGAGCAGTTCTTC. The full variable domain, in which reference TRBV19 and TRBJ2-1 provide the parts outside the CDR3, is DGGITQSPKYLFRKEGQNVTLSCEQNLNHDAMYWYRQDPGQGLRLIYYSQIVNDFQKGDIAEGYSVSREKKESFPLTVTSAQKNPTAFYLCASSQRGDEQFFGPGTRLTVL.

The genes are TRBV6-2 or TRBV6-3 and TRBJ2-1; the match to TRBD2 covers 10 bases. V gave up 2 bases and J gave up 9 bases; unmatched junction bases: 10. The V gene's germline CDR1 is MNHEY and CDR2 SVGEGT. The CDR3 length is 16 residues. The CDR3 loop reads CASSYQVTSGTFEQFF. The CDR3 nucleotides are TGTGCCAGCAGTTACCAGGTTACTAGCGGGACTTTTGAGCAGTTCTTC.

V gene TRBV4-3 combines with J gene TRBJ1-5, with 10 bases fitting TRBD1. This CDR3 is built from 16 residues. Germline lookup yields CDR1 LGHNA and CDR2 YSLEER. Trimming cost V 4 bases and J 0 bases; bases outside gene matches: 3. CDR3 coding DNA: TGCGCCAGCAGCCGGGACAGGGGAGTTAGCAATCAGCCCCAGCATTTT. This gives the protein CASSRDRGVSNQPQHF.